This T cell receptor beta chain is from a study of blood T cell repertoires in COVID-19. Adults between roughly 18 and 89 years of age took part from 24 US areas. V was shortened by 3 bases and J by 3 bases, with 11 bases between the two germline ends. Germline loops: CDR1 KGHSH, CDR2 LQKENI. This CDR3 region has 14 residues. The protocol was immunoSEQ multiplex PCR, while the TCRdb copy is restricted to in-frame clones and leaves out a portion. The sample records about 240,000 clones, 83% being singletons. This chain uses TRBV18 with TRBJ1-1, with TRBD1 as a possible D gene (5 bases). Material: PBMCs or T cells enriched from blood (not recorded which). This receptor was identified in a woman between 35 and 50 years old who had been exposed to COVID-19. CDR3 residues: CASSPTGGHTEAFF. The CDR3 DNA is TGTGCCAGCTCACCTACGGGGGGTCACACTGAAGCTTTCTTT.